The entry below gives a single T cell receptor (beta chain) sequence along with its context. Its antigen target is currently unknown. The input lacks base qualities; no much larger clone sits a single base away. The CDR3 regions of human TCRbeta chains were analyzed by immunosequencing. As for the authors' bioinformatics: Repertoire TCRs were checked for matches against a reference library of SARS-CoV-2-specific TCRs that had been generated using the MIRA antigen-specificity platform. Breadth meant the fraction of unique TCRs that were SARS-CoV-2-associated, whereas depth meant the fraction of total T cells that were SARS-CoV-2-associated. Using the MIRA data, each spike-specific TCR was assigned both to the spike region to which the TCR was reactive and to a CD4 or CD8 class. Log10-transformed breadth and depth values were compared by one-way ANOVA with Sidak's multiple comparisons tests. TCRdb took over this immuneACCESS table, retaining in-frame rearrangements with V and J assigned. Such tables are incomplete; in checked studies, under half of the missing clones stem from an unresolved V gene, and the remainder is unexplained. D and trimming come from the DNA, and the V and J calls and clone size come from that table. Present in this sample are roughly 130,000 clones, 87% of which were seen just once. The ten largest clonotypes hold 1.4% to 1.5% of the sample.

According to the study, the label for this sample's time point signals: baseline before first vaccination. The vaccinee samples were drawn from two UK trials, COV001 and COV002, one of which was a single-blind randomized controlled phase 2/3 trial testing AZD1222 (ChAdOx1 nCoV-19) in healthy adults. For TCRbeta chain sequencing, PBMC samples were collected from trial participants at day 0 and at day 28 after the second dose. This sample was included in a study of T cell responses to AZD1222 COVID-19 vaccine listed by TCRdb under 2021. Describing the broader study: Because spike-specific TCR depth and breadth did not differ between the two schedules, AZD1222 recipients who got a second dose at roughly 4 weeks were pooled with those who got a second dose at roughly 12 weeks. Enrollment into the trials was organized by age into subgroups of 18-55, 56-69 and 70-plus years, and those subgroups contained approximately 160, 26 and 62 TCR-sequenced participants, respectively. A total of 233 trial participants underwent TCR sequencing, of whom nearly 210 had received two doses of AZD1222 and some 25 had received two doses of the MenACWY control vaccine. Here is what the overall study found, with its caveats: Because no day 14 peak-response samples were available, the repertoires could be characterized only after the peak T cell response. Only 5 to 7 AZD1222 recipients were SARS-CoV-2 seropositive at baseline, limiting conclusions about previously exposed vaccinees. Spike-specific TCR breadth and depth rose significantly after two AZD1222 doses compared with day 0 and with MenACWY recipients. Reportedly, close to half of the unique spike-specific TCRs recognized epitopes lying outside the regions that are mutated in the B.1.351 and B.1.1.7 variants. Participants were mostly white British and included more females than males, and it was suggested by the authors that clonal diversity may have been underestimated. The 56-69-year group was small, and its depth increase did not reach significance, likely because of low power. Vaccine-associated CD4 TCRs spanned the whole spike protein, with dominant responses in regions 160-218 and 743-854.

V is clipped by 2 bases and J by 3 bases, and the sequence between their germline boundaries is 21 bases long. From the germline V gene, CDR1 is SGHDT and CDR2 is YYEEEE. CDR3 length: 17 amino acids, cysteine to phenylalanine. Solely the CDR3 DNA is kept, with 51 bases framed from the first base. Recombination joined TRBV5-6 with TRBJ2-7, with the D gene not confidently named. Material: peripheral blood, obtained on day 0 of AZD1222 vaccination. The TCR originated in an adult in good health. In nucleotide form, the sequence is TGTGCCAGCAGCTTAGCTGTTGGCAGCCCCAAATACTACGAGCAGTACTTC. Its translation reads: CASSLAVGSPKYYEQYF.